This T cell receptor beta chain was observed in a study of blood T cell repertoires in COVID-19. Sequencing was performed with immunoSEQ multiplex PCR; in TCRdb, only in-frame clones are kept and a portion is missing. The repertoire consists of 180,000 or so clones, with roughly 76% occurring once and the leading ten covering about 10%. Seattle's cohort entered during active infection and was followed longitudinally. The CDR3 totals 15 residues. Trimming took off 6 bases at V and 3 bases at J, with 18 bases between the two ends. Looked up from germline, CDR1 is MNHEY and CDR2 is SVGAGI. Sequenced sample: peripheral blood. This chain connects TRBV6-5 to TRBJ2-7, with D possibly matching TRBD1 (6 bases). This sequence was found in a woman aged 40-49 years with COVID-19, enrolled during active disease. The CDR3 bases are TGTGCCAGCAGCCAAACAGGGTTGAGCCACTACGAGCAGTACGTC. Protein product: CASSQTGLSHYEQYV.